This passage covers 22 T cell receptor beta chains from one sample sequenced in a study of cytomegalovirus exposure and HLA in healthy donors. PCR primers comprised 60 Vbeta and 13 Jbeta primers. Clones were read by immunoSEQ multiplex PCR, and TCRdb kept only the in-frame ones, dropping some. Here the sample spans 75,000 to 80,000 clones, around 82% being singletons. Sequences were obtained from PBMCs. These TCRs come from a male donor in good health and CMV-seronegative.

This clone was seen only a few times. V is TRBV21-1 and J is TRBJ1-2; the table assigns TRBD1, which was not confirmed against the DNA. TRBV21-1 is marked as a pseudogene. The CDR3 contains 16 residues. The CDR3 is CASSKEVGTGVGGYTF. The CDR3, as DNA: TGTGCCAGCAGCAAAGAAGTTGGGACAGGGGTGGGTGGCTACACCTTC.

This chain links TRBV27 with TRBJ1-2, with D possibly matching TRBD1 (6 bases). V was trimmed by 0 bases and J by 3 bases, leaving 11 bases between them. CDR1 MNHEY and CDR2 SMNVEV come from the germline V gene (reference sequence). This CDR3 spans 15 amino acids. For the CDR3, the DNA is TGTGCCAGCAGTTTATCCAGGGGCGGAGACTATGGCTACACCTTC. It translates to CASSLSRGGDYGYTF.

V gene TRBV6-1 combines with J gene TRBJ2-1, with D tentatively TRBD2 (5 bases). Trimming cost V 2 bases and J 2 bases, with 7 bases left between them. The CDR3 extends over 14 amino acids. Germline V gene lookup returns CDR1 MNHNS and CDR2 SASEGT. In DNA, the CDR3 is TGTGCCAGCAGTGAAAGCGGCCCCTACAATGAGCAGTTCTTC. It is translated as CASSESGPYNEQFF.

This clone was recorded a few times. The chain recombines TRBV10-2 with TRBJ1-5, with D hard to call. Germline CDR1 WSHSY, CDR2 SAAADI. V lost 8 bases, J lost 4 bases, and 9 bases lay in between. This CDR3 has 12 amino acids. This CDR3 is CASGDQNQPQHF. CDR3 bases: TGCGCCAGCGGAGACCAAAATCAGCCCCAGCATTTT.

V gene TRBV5-1 combines with J gene TRBJ1-6; the match to TRBD1 covers 9 bases. Per the germline V gene, CDR1 is SGHRS and CDR2 is YFSETQ. V shed 2 bases, J shed 8 bases, and the junction held 5 bases outside the gene matches. There are 15 residues in the CDR3. CDR3 bases: TGCGCCAGCAGCTTCGGGACAGGGTCCGATTCACCCCTCCACTTT. It is translated as CASSFGTGSDSPLHF.

The genes are TRBV9 and TRBJ1-1, with a tentative D call TRBD1 (6 bases). Between the trimmed V and J ends, which lost 3 bases and 1 base, there was a span of 10 bases. The CDR3 length is 14 residues. Germline CDR1 reads SGDLS; CDR2 reads YYNGEE. The CDR3 is CASSGMDRNTEAFF. For the CDR3, the DNA is TGTGCCAGCAGCGGAATGGACAGGAACACTGAAGCTTTCTTT.

This chain links TRBV29-1 with TRBJ2-1; D might be TRBD1 (6 bases). Trimming took 3 bases from V and 0 from J, leaving 12 bases between them. The CDR3 totals 15 residues. Per the germline V gene, CDR1 is SQVTM and CDR2 is ANQGSEA. CDR3 residues: CSVDRAGASYNEQFF. The CDR3 region has the DNA TGCAGCGTTGATCGGGCAGGGGCCTCCTACAATGAGCAGTTCTTC.

The chain has TRBV13 and TRBJ2-2, with TRBD2 identical over 9 bases. The trim removed 1 base at V and 4 bases at J, leaving 10 bases unmatched. Germline values: CDR1 PRHDT, CDR2 FYEKMQ (reference sequence). The CDR3 sequence is 18 residues long. The DNA of the CDR3 is TGTGCCAGCAGCTTAGCCGGAGCGGGAGGACAAATCACCGGGGAGCTGTTTTTT. Translation: CASSLAGAGGQITGELFF.

The chain employs TRBV30 and TRBJ1-2; D not certain. Trimming took 4 bases from V and 0 from J, leaving 12 bases between them. Germline lookup yields CDR1 GTSNPN and CDR2 SVGIG (reference sequence). The CDR3 length is 14 residues. The CDR3 here is CAWTRGTSNYGYTF. The CDR3, as DNA: TGTGCCTGGACCCGCGGCACCTCTAACTATGGCTACACCTTC.

To note about this clone: The junction shows a germline mismatch at one end, possibly a read error. CDR3 loop: CASSYRVSYGYPF. The CDR3 region has the DNA TGTGCCAGCAGCTACAGGGTTAGCTATGGCTACCCCTTC. The chain combines TRBV27 with TRBJ1-2; tentative D call: TRBD1 (6 bases). Germline V lookup: CDR1 MNHEY, CDR2 SMNVEV (reference sequence). The CDR3 covers 13 residues.

The chain uses TRBV5-6 and TRBJ2-1; D is unresolved. This CDR3 comprises 12 residues. The ends were cut back, 1 base at V and 9 bases at J, with 8 bases in the middle. From germline, CDR1 is SGHDT and CDR2 YYEEEE. CDR3 coding DNA: TGTGCCAGCAGCTTGAACCCAGGTGAGCAGTTCTTC. Protein sequence: CASSLNPGEQFF.

This chain joins TRBV9 and TRBJ2-1; D is perhaps TRBD1 (7 bases). V gave up 0 bases and J gave up 9 bases, with 16 bases separating them. CDR1 SGDLS and CDR2 YYNGEE come from the germline V gene. CDR3 length equals 15 residues. CDR3 residues: CASSVAPQGGLEQFF. DNA of the CDR3: TGTGCCAGCAGCGTAGCGCCTCAGGGGGGCCTTGAGCAGTTCTTC.

The chain uses TRBV5-3 and TRBJ1-5; 12 bases are a match to TRBD1. TRBV5-3 is an ORF; its function is uncertain. The CDR3 runs to 17 residues. V gave up 5 bases and J gave up 5 bases; unmatched junction bases: 11. The DNA for the CDR3 is TGTGCCAGAAGATCCGGGACAGGGGGCTTGTTCTATCAGCCCCAGCATTTT. Protein product: CARRSGTGGLFYQPQHF.

This sequence joins TRBV16 and TRBJ1-4; D may be TRBD1 (6 bases). The CDR3 extends over 16 amino acids. Trimming stripped 4 bases from V and 6 bases from J, with 18 bases between. Germline CDR1 KGHSY, CDR2 FQNENV. In DNA, the CDR3 is TGTGCCAGCAGCCCCCTGAGGGGGGGTTCTTATGAAAAACTGTTTTTT. Translating gives CASSPLRGGSYEKLFF.

This clone appeared once. The chain couples TRBV7-9 to TRBJ1-5; tentative D call: TRBD1 (5 bases). The length of the CDR3 is 14 residues. Trimming pared 1 base from V and 5 bases from J, leaving 9 bases between. Germline V CDR1 and CDR2: SEHNR, FQNEAQ (reference sequence). CDR3 DNA sequence: TGTGCCAGCAGCTTAGGTGGGGCTGATCAGCCCCAGCATTTT. The encoded protein is CASSLGGADQPQHF.

This chain uses TRBV5-1 with TRBJ2-5; 7 positions match TRBD2. The CDR3 loop spans 14 amino acids. Germline CDR1 and CDR2: SGHRS and YFSETQ. Trimming cost V 2 bases and J 10 bases; bases outside gene matches: 11. The CDR3 DNA follows: TGCGCCAGCAGCTTTATCGGCGGGAGCTGGGACCAGTACTTC. Protein: CASSFIGGSWDQYF.

The V call is TRBV5-5, the J call TRBJ1-2; D remains ambiguous. CDR3 length equals 14 residues. Germline V gene data show CDR1 as SGHKS and CDR2 as YYEKEE (reference sequence). V lost 4 bases to trimming and J lost 2 bases, with 12 bases between them. CDR3 sequence reads: CASSPGGENYGYTF. For the CDR3, the DNA is TGTGCCAGCAGCCCGGGTGGGGAGAACTATGGCTACACCTTC. The entire variable domain, with the rest obtained from reference TRBV5-5 and TRBJ1-2, is as follows: DAGVTQSPTHLIKTRGQQVTLRCSPISGHKSVSWYQQVLGQGPQFIFQYYEKEERGRGNFPDRFSARQFPNYSSELNVNALLLGDSALYLCASSPGGENYGYTFGSGTRLTVV.

The chain recombines TRBV9 with TRBJ1-1; 7 bases are shared with TRBD1. V was pared by 4 bases and J by 1 base, with 13 bases of the junction left unmatched. CDR1 and CDR2 (germline): SGDLS, YYNGEE. The CDR3 extends over 17 amino acids. This chain's CDR3 is CASSPGMKTGENTEAFF. CDR3 DNA sequence: TGTGCCAGCAGCCCAGGAATGAAAACAGGGGAGAACACTGAAGCTTTCTTT.

The CDR3 nucleotides read TGTGCCAGCAGTTTAGGCCCCCAGGGCAACACTGAAGCTTTCTTT. Amino acids: CASSLGPQGNTEAFF. V is TRBV27 and J is TRBJ1-1, with D maybe TRBD1 (5 bases). The CDR3 has 15 amino acids. V was cut by 2 bases and J by 2 bases, with 12 bases left in between. Germline-derived CDR1 and CDR2 are MNHEY and SMNVEV (reference sequence).

This chain links TRBV5-1 with TRBJ2-2, with TRBD1 matching 8 bases. Unmatched junction bases numbered 5, after V lost 4 bases and J lost 0 bases. CDR1 and CDR2 from the germline V gene are SGHRS and YFSETQ. The CDR3 length is 16 residues. CDR3: CASSPRQGPNTGELFF. CDR3 nucleotide sequence: TGCGCCAGCAGCCCCCGACAGGGGCCGAACACCGGGGAGCTGTTTTTT.

This rearrangement joins TRBV28 to TRBJ2-7, with 7 bases lining up with TRBD1. CDR1 MDHEN and CDR2 SYDVKM come from the germline V gene. There are 15 residues in the CDR3. V lost 5 bases, J lost 4 bases, and 11 bases stayed unmatched. The CDR3 coding sequence is TGTGCCAGCAGTGTAACACGGGACAGCTTTTACGAGCAGTACTTC. This codes for CASSVTRDSFYEQYF.

The chain joins TRBV7-6 to TRBJ2-5, with 9 bases that match TRBD2. The CDR3 length is 13 residues. Germline-derived CDR1 and CDR2 are SGHVS and FNYEAQ. The CDR3 loop reads CASRAGGQETQYF. The CDR3 nucleotides are TGTGCGTCAAGGGCGGGGGGGCAAGAGACCCAGTACTTC.